These 28 T cell receptor beta chains were sequenced from one sample in a study of blood T cell repertoires in COVID-19. Some clones are missing from TCRdb's copy, which holds only in-frame ones; the method was immunoSEQ multiplex PCR. The profile shows over 150,000 clones, roughly 80% of them singletons. The sample was PBMCs or T cells enriched from blood (not recorded which). All receptors come from a man aged 40-50 years who had recovered from COVID-19.

The J gene is TRBJ1-4, the V gene TRBV18; 9 bases are a match to TRBD1. V lost 4 bases to trimming and J lost 1 base; unmatched junction nucleotides: 4. Per the germline V gene, CDR1 is KGHSH and CDR2 is LQKENI. The CDR3 contains 16 residues. The CDR3 bases are TGTGCCAGCTCACTGGGACAGGGAGGAACTAATGAAAAACTGTTTTTT. Its protein product is CASSLGQGGTNEKLFF.

This clone was seen once. V gene TRBV2 combines with J gene TRBJ1-5, with 7 bases fitting TRBD1. The CDR3 covers 14 residues. With 3 bases clipped from V and 4 bases from J, the junction kept 3 bases outside the gene matches. Per the germline V gene, CDR1 is SNHLY and CDR2 is FYNNEI. CDR3 nucleotide sequence: TGTGCCAGCAGTGATTGGGACAGTAATCAGCCCCAGCATTTT. Amino acid sequence: CASSDWDSNQPQHF.

The chain is built from TRBV28 and TRBJ1-1; 7 bases are a match to TRBD1. Per the germline V gene, CDR1 is MDHEN and CDR2 is SYDVKM. Losses at the gene ends were 2 bases for V and 1 base for J; bases not matched to a gene: 4. The CDR3 is made up of 15 amino acids. The CDR3 sequence: CASSLARGTNTEAFF. CDR3 bases: TGTGCCAGCAGTTTAGCCAGGGGGACGAACACTGAAGCTTTCTTT. The full variable domain, in which reference TRBV28 and TRBJ1-1 provide the parts outside the CDR3, is DVKVTQSSRYLVKRTGEKVFLECVQDMDHENMFWYRQDPGLGLRLIYFSYDVKMKEKGDIPEGYSVSREKKERFSLILESASTNQTSMYLCASSLARGTNTEAFFGQGTRLTVV.

The V and J genes are TRBV6-2 or TRBV6-3 and TRBJ2-3; maybe TRBD1 (5 bases). Germline V gene lookup returns CDR1 MNHEY and CDR2 SVGEGT. The CDR3 is made up of 15 amino acids. Trimming took off 0 bases at V and 6 bases at J, with 13 bases between the two ends. The CDR3 is CASSYSIGDMDTQYF. CDR3 sequence (DNA): TGTGCCAGCAGTTACTCGATAGGGGATATGGATACGCAGTATTTT.

The V call is TRBV5-1, the J call TRBJ1-1, with D uncertain. V gave up 5 bases and J gave up 0 bases, with 11 bases separating them. Germline CDR1 and CDR2: SGHRS and YFSETQ. The CDR3 consists of 14 residues. CDR3 loop: CASRESGMNTEAFF. CDR3 nucleotide sequence: TGCGCCAGCAGGGAGTCCGGGATGAACACTGAAGCTTTCTTT.

V is TRBV4-2 and J is TRBJ2-2, with 7 bases identical to TRBD2. V trimming: 3 bases; J trimming: 5 bases; junction bases outside the gene matches: 6. This CDR3 comprises 15 residues. Germline values: CDR1 LGHNA, CDR2 YNFKEQ. CDR3 in amino acids: CASSHGGGETGELFF. CDR3 DNA: TGTGCCAGCAGCCATGGGGGAGGGGAAACCGGGGAGCTGTTTTTT.

V gene TRBV27 combines with J gene TRBJ1-1; D not resolved. CDR1 and CDR2 from the germline V gene are MNHEY and SMNVEV (reference sequence). This CDR3 region has 13 residues. The V gene lost 4 bases and the J gene lost 2 bases, with 8 bases spanning the gap. As DNA, the CDR3 is TGTGCCAGCAGTTCCGTCCTTAACACTGAAGCTTTCTTT. Its protein product is CASSSVLNTEAFF.

This clone was seen a handful of times. The genes are TRBV7-9 and TRBJ1-2; D is unresolved. Germline CDR1 and CDR2: SEHNR and FQNEAQ (reference sequence). V was pared by 2 bases and J by 6 bases, with 10 bases between. This CDR3 is built from 13 residues. CDR3 in DNA: TGTGCCAGCAGCTTAATTAACAGAGATGGCTACACCTTC. Encoded protein: CASSLINRDGYTF.

This chain links TRBV3-1 (or the pseudogene TRBV3-2) with TRBJ1-1, with D possibly matching TRBD1 (6 bases). With 2 bases removed from V and 8 bases from J, the gap between germline ends came to 12 bases. This CDR3 region has 13 residues. Germline V gene data show CDR1 as LGHDT and CDR2 as YNNKEL (reference sequence). The DNA of the CDR3 is TGTGCCAGCAGCCAACAGGGGAAGTTCGAAGCTTTCTTT. Encoded protein: CASSQQGKFEAFF.

This clone was seen a few times. The V and J genes are TRBV12-3 or TRBV12-4 and TRBJ2-7, with D tentatively TRBD1 (6 bases). Trimming cost V 6 bases and J 7 bases, with 16 bases left between them. The CDR3 is 13 amino acids. CDR3 amino acids: CASSPGRGLEQYF. For the CDR3, the DNA is TGTGCCAGCAGCCCGGGCAGGGGCTTGGAGCAGTACTTC.

The chain couples TRBV9 to TRBJ1-1; 10 bases map to TRBD1. Germline assignment: CDR1 SGDLS and CDR2 YYNGEE. This CDR3 comprises 15 residues. Unmatched junction bases numbered 6, after V lost 3 bases and J lost 4 bases. The CDR3 DNA reads as TGTGCCAGCAGCGGAAGACAGGGGGCGAGCACTGAAGCTTTCTTT. It codes for CASSGRQGASTEAFF.

The chain combines TRBV19 with TRBJ1-5; 8 bases are shared with TRBD1. Trimming cost V 1 base and J 4 bases; bases outside gene matches: 9. The CDR3 loop spans 17 amino acids. CDR1 is LNHDA and CDR2 is SQIVND in the germline V gene (reference sequence). The CDR3 DNA reads TGTGCCAGTAGTATAGGCAGGGGGCAAAGGTTGAATCAGCCCCAGCATTTT. Protein product: CASSIGRGQRLNQPQHF.

The chain has TRBV7-9 and TRBJ1-3; D remains ambiguous. Germline V gene lookup returns CDR1 SEHNR and CDR2 FQNEAQ (reference sequence). V lost 2 bases and J lost 0, with 5 bases in between. CDR3 length: 14 residues. The CDR3, as DNA: TGTGCCAGCAGCTTACGGAGCTCTGGAAACACCATATATTTT. It translates to CASSLRSSGNTIYF.

This chain links TRBV7-3 with TRBJ2-1, with TRBD2 as a possible D gene (6 bases). V was clipped by 6 bases and J by 8 bases, with 20 bases between them. This CDR3 region has 15 residues. Germline CDR1 reads SGHTA; CDR2 reads FQGTGA. CDR3 amino acids: CASSRGGMQFDEQFF. The CDR3 nucleotides are TGTGCCAGCAGTAGGGGCGGGATGCAATTCGATGAGCAGTTCTTC. Full variable domain (rest looked up from reference TRBV7-3 and TRBJ2-1): GAGVSQTPSNKVTEKGKYVELRCDPISGHTALYWYRQSLGQGPEFLIYFQGTGAADDSGLPNDRFFAVRPEGSVSTLKIQRTERGDSAVYLCASSRGGMQFDEQFFGPGTRLTVL.

The chain joins TRBV24-1 to TRBJ2-1, with 9 bases lining up with TRBD1. The CDR3 length is 14 residues. The germline CDR1 and CDR2 sequences are KGHDR and SFDVKD. Trimming removed 8 bases from V and 8 bases from J; junction bases left unmatched: 9. The CDR3 protein is CATNRGTGLDEQFF. The CDR3 DNA reads as TGTGCCACCAATAGAGGGACAGGGTTGGATGAGCAGTTCTTC.

The chain recombines TRBV7-3 with TRBJ1-2; 9 bases fit TRBD1. CDR1 and CDR2 (germline): SGHTA, FQGTGA. The CDR3 contains 14 residues. Losses at the gene ends were 5 bases for V and 7 bases for J; bases not matched to a gene: 8. The CDR3 loop is CASSPSQGAFGYTF. The CDR3 nucleotides are TGTGCCAGCAGCCCATCACAGGGGGCGTTTGGCTACACCTTC.

This chain joins TRBV23-1 and TRBJ2-1; D possibly corresponds to TRBD2 (6 bases). TRBV23-1 is sorted into the ORF group, with uncertain function. The ends were cut back, 6 bases at V and 5 bases at J, with 17 bases in the middle. The CDR3 is 15 amino acids. The CDR3, as DNA: TGCGCCAGCAGGGGGGACTTCGCCCCGGACAATGAGCAGTTCTTC. Protein: CASRGDFAPDNEQFF.

The genes are TRBV6-2 or TRBV6-3 and TRBJ1-2, with 10 bases identical to TRBD1. The CDR3 is made up of 14 amino acids. The germline V gene has CDR1 MNHEY and CDR2 SVGEGT. V lost 5 bases, J lost 7 bases, and 7 bases stayed unmatched. DNA of the CDR3: TGTGCCAGCAGTCCGCCGACAGGGGGCCGTGGCTACACCTTC. This translates into CASSPPTGGRGYTF.

This rearrangement joins TRBV10-1 to TRBJ2-7; 9 nucleotides align to TRBD1. Germline-derived CDR1 and CDR2 are WNHNN and SYGVQD (reference sequence). Unmatched junction bases numbered 11, after V lost 5 bases and J lost 0 bases. There are 17 residues in the CDR3. CDR3 amino acids: CASSLTGGKASSYEQYV. The CDR3 DNA follows: TGCGCCAGCAGTCTGACAGGGGGAAAGGCCAGCTCCTACGAGCAGTACGTC.

V gene TRBV6-2 or TRBV6-3 combines with J gene TRBJ2-1; 14 bases align to TRBD2. Trimming cost V 3 bases and J 0 bases; bases outside gene matches: 7. Looked up from germline, CDR1 is MNHEY and CDR2 is SVGEGT. The CDR3 has 19 residues. CDR3 in amino acids: CASSYGLAGGSSSYNEQFF. CDR3 DNA sequence: TGTGCCAGCAGTTATGGACTAGCGGGAGGCTCCAGCTCCTACAATGAGCAGTTCTTC.

The V gene is TRBV19, the J gene TRBJ2-1, with 9 positions matching TRBD2. CDR1 and CDR2 (germline): LNHDA, SQIVND (reference sequence). The J segment lost 4 bases and the V segment lost 0 bases, leaving 4 bases of the junction unmatched. The CDR3 is 16 amino acids. The CDR3 sequence is CASSIEAAGGYNEQFF. CDR3 in DNA: TGTGCCAGTAGTATAGAGGCAGCGGGAGGATACAATGAGCAGTTCTTC.

The J gene is TRBJ2-5, the V gene TRBV28, with D tentatively TRBD1 (6 bases). The germline V gene encodes CDR1 MDHEN and CDR2 SYDVKM. The length of the CDR3 is 16 residues. The V gene lost 3 bases and the J gene lost 2 bases, with 16 bases spanning the gap. The CDR3 DNA follows: TGTGCCAGCAGTTTGCTTGAGCAGGGGCGTCAAGAGACCCAGTACTTC. Translation gives CASSLLEQGRQETQYF. Supplemented by reference TRBV28 and TRBJ2-5, the full variable domain reads DVKVTQSSRYLVKRTGEKVFLECVQDMDHENMFWYRQDPGLGLRLIYFSYDVKMKEKGDIPEGYSVSREKKERFSLILESASTNQTSMYLCASSLLEQGRQETQYFGPGTRLLVL.

The rearrangement joins TRBV7-6 to TRBJ1-1; weak D call: TRBD1 (6 bases). Germline V gene lookup returns CDR1 SGHVS and CDR2 FNYEAQ. The V and J ends lost 6 bases and 0 bases respectively, with 23 bases between them. This CDR3 region has 18 residues. For the CDR3, the DNA is TGTGCCAGCAGTTCATCGGCGGGGGGGCTTCTATTGAACACTGAAGCTTTCTTT. This translates into CASSSSAGGLLLNTEAFF.

The rearrangement links TRBV28 to TRBJ1-5; 8 bases match TRBD1. The CDR3 has 16 residues. Germline V lookup: CDR1 MDHEN, CDR2 SYDVKM. Germline trimming cut 6 bases from V and 3 bases from J; bases unmatched to any gene: 10. The chain's CDR3 is CASSRGQGVNNQPQHF. CDR3 coding DNA: TGTGCCAGCAGCCGTGGACAGGGTGTAAACAATCAGCCCCAGCATTTT.

The J gene is TRBJ1-6, the V gene TRBV9, with TRBD1 as a possible D gene (6 bases). This CDR3 has 15 residues. The germline V and J ends were trimmed by 2 bases and 3 bases, with 9 bases remaining between them. From germline, CDR1 is SGDLS and CDR2 YYNGEE. CDR3: CASSVGQNYNSPLHF. For the CDR3, the DNA is TGTGCCAGCAGCGTCGGACAGAACTATAATTCACCCCTCCACTTT.

The gene calls are TRBV30 and TRBJ1-3; 7 nucleotides match TRBD1. V dropped 4 bases and J dropped 0; count of bases not matched to a gene: 3. Germline V gives CDR1 GTSNPN, CDR2 SVGIG (reference sequence). The CDR3 covers 14 residues. CDR3 in amino acids: CAWTGGLSGNTIYF. The DNA of the CDR3 is TGTGCCTGGACAGGGGGTCTCTCTGGAAACACCATATATTTT.

In this sample, this clone turned up once. The V and J genes are TRBV4-2 and TRBJ2-1, with 9 nucleotides matching TRBD2. The CDR3 extends over 15 amino acids. The germline gives CDR1 LGHNA, CDR2 YNFKEQ. V shed 1 base and J 4 bases; nucleotides not matched to a gene: 2. DNA of the CDR3: TGTGCCAGCAGCCAAGGAGCGGGGGGATACAATGAGCAGTTCTTC. Residues: CASSQGAGGYNEQFF.

This clone has just a few counts. The chain recombines TRBV28 with TRBJ2-3; TRBD2 agrees at 10 bases. Germline-derived CDR1 and CDR2 are MDHEN and SYDVKM. The CDR3 covers 16 residues. V lost 6 bases, J lost 4 bases, and 10 bases stayed unmatched. In DNA form, the CDR3 reads TGTGCCAGCAGAACTATCTTAGCGGGAGGAGCAGATACGCAGTATTTT. Translating gives CASRTILAGGADTQYF.